The source of this T cell receptor (beta chain) is a study of CD8 T cells in ankylosing spondylitis listed by TCRdb under 2017. Regarding the complete study: The study set out to find disease-linked TCR variants by profiling T cell receptor beta repertoires in ankylosing spondylitis patients and healthy donors. The whole study cohort included 95 to 130 healthy donors and 25 ankylosing spondylitis patients. Peripheral blood was sampled, and synovial fluid was additionally collected from ankylosing spondylitis patients.

Broad study findings and their caveats: The disease-linked clones were reported to be significantly enriched in matched synovial fluid samples from ankylosing spondylitis patients. In peripheral blood, the disease-linked clones were found at relatively low frequencies and had a CD8+ phenotype. Some motif variants had previously been reported in the synovial fluid and blood of reactive arthritis patients, which suggests shared mechanisms of disease initiation. A TCR beta motif made up of several highly homologous amino acid variants appeared to be characteristic of blood from ankylosing spondylitis patients.

This clonotype was detected ten times or more. Its antigen remains undetermined. Per-base quality was not reported, and no clone a single base away is much larger than it. Trimming leaves V shorter by 5 bases and J shorter by 7 bases, with the junction holding 6 bases beyond the gene matches. Including the terminal cysteine and phenylalanine, the CDR3 comprises 15 residues. The entry retains the CDR3 DNA only, 45 bases that are in frame from base 1. Sequencer: Illumina HiSeq 2500. TCR beta libraries were prepared by quantitative 5'-RACE with molecular barcodes. The original pipeline was this. A new computational method, built on a probabilistic model of VDJ rearrangement, was used to identify disease-linked TCR variants. TCRdb's own reprocessing of the public reads used fastp at Q25 and MiXCR and kept productive beta chains. Each CDR3 protein gets just one entry, which takes the most common genes and DNA from the rows behind it. The V and J calls follow TCRdb's processing rather than the paper's. For this sample the table gives about 390,000 distinct CDR3 sequences, of which 20% to 25% were detected only once. About a sixth of the sample lies in the top ten.

The sequenced sample consisted of blood, either unsorted or a sorted T cell fraction (not recorded which). The clonotype originates from a male donor with ankylosing spondylitis. The chain uses TRBV12-3 or TRBV12-4 and TRBJ1-6, with 9 junctional bases fitting TRBD1. The sequence in DNA is TGTGCCAGCAGTACACGGACAGGGGTAAATTCACCCCTCCACTTT. Its amino acids are CASSTRTGVNSPLHF.